The 30 T cell receptor beta chains below were found in one sample sequenced in a study of T cell responses to AZD1222 COVID-19 vaccine. TCRdb keeps only in-frame clones here, not all; method: immunoSEQ multiplex PCR. Altogether approximately 200,000 clones are present, 88% being singletons, with the ten largest covering around 7.9%. The sequencing used peripheral blood, collected on day 0 of AZD1222 vaccination. The receptors were sampled from an adult in good health.

Comment on this clone: The sample contains more than one DNA sequence encoding this CDR3. The V gene is TRBV12-3 or TRBV12-4, the J gene TRBJ1-2; TRBD1 matches 8 bases. V lost 5 bases and J lost 5; bases outside the gene matches: 4. There are 13 residues in the CDR3. CDR3 amino acids: CASSLQGGYGYTF. CDR3 nucleotide sequence: TGTGCCAGCAGTCTACAGGGGGGATATGGCTACACCTTC.

CDR3 protein: CASIGGGQVSWPQHF. CDR3 DNA: TGTGCCAGCATAGGGGGGGGACAGGTATCCTGGCCCCAGCATTTT. The chain links TRBV6-5 to TRBJ1-5, with TRBD1 matching 8 bases. V shed 7 bases and J 9 bases; nucleotides not matched to a gene: 14. The CDR3 totals 15 residues. Germline V lookup: CDR1 MNHEY, CDR2 SVGAGI.

The V gene is TRBV5-6, the J gene TRBJ1-5, with D unresolved. The germline gives CDR1 SGHDT, CDR2 YYEEEE. This CDR3 spans 16 amino acids. Trimming pared 0 bases from V and 1 base from J, leaving 11 bases between. The CDR3 protein is CASSLDGGGSNQPQHF. CDR3 in DNA: TGTGCCAGCAGCTTGGATGGAGGCGGAAGCAATCAGCCCCAGCATTTT.

This chain links TRBV19 with TRBJ2-5; 8 positions match TRBD1. Germline lookup yields CDR1 LNHDA and CDR2 SQIVND (reference sequence). The CDR3 runs to 15 residues. V shed 3 bases and J 8 bases; nucleotides not matched to a gene: 11. CDR3 sequence: CASSISWTGYETQYF. The CDR3 DNA sequence: TGTGCCAGTAGTATTTCATGGACAGGGTATGAAACCCAGTACTTC.

This chain joins TRBV7-9 and TRBJ1-1, with 9 nucleotides matching TRBD1. The CDR3 contains 12 residues. V shed 6 bases and J 11 bases; nucleotides not matched to a gene: 7. Germline loops: CDR1 SEHNR, CDR2 FQNEAQ (reference sequence). This chain's CDR3 is CASSRDRVDAFF. The CDR3 DNA sequence: TGTGCCAGCAGTAGGGACAGGGTCGATGCTTTCTTT. Using reference TRBV7-9 and TRBJ1-1 for the parts outside the CDR3, the full variable domain is DTGVSQNPRHKITKRGQNVTFRCDPISEHNRLYWYRQTLGQGPEFLTYFQNEAQLEKSRLLSDRFSAERPKGSFSTLEIQRTEQGDSAMYLCASSRDRVDAFFGQGTRLTVV.

The J gene is TRBJ2-1, the V gene TRBV18, with 12 positions matching TRBD2. The germline V gene encodes CDR1 KGHSH and CDR2 LQKENI. The CDR3 has 16 residues. V shed 3 bases, J shed 7 bases, and the junction held 7 bases outside the gene matches. CDR3 residues: CASSPETSGGRNEQFF. The CDR3, as DNA: TGTGCCAGCTCACCCGAGACTAGCGGGGGTCGTAATGAGCAGTTCTTC. Filled out from reference TRBV18 and TRBJ2-1, the complete variable domain reads NAGVMQNPRHLVRRRGQEARLRCSPMKGHSHVYWYRQLPEEGLKFMVYLQKENIIDESGMPKERFSAEFPKEGPSILRIQQVVRGDSAAYFCASSPETSGGRNEQFFGPGTRLTVL.

The chain couples TRBV7-8 to TRBJ1-1, with a possible D match to TRBD1 (5 bases). V dropped 1 base and J dropped 6 bases, with 12 bases sitting between them. The germline gives CDR1 SGHVS, CDR2 FQNEAQ. CDR3 length: 14 residues. The CDR3 nucleotides read TGTGCCAGCAGCTTAGGCAGGGCTCATGCTGAAGCTTTCTTT. The encoded protein is CASSLGRAHAEAFF.

The rearrangement uses TRBV2 and TRBJ2-1; 11 bases agree with TRBD2. Trimming cost V 8 bases and J 2 bases; bases outside gene matches: 2. Germline V gene lookup returns CDR1 SNHLY and CDR2 FYNNEI. This CDR3 region has 14 residues. CDR3 in amino acids: CASWGLAAYNEQFF. The DNA for the CDR3 is TGTGCCAGCTGGGGACTAGCGGCCTACAATGAGCAGTTCTTC.

The V and J genes are TRBV24-1 and TRBJ2-1; 10 bases line up with TRBD2. The J segment lost 8 bases and the V segment lost 5 bases, leaving 14 bases of the junction unmatched. The CDR3 has 17 residues. CDR1 and CDR2 from the germline V gene are KGHDR and SFDVKD. CDR3 protein: CATSGSSGGFPADEQFF. CDR3 DNA: TGTGCCACCAGTGGGAGTAGCGGGGGGTTTCCAGCCGATGAGCAGTTCTTC.

This clone was seen a single time. V gene TRBV28 combines with J gene TRBJ1-4, with D maybe TRBD1 (6 bases). Looked up from germline, CDR1 is MDHEN and CDR2 is SYDVKM. V lost 3 bases, J lost 8 bases, and 10 bases lay in between. The CDR3 runs to 13 residues. The CDR3 loop reads CASSFSDREKLFF. The CDR3 DNA reads as TGTGCCAGCAGTTTTTCTGACAGGGAAAAACTGTTTTTT.

The V gene is TRBV28, the J gene TRBJ1-2, with TRBD1 as a possible D gene (6 bases). The V gene lost 3 bases and the J gene lost 4 bases, with 9 bases spanning the gap. The CDR3 has 13 amino acids. Germline CDR1 is MDHEN and CDR2 is SYDVKM. CDR3 residues: CASSLKGGYGYTF. CDR3 bases: TGTGCCAGCAGTTTGAAGGGGGGCTATGGCTACACCTTC.

This clone was seen ten or more times. V gene TRBV6-5 combines with J gene TRBJ2-7, with 7 bases that match TRBD1. The germline CDR1 and CDR2 sequences are MNHEY and SVGAGI. The CDR3 totals 14 residues. The ends lost 7 bases at V and 4 bases at J; junction bases unmatched: 10. The CDR3 sequence is CASTSTGSVYEQYF. The CDR3 bases are TGTGCCAGCACTTCGACAGGGAGTGTGTACGAGCAGTACTTC.

Remarks on this clone: The same CDR3 arises from other DNA sequences in this sample as well. The rearrangement links TRBV29-1 to TRBJ1-5; D is possibly TRBD1 (6 bases). The V gene's germline CDR1 is SQVTM and CDR2 ANQGSEA. Trimming took off 6 bases at V and 1 base at J, with 7 bases between the two ends. This CDR3 has 12 residues. The CDR3 DNA reads TGCAGCGTCGGGGGCAGCAATCAGCCCCAGCATTTT. It yields the protein CSVGGSNQPQHF. Based on the CDR3 plus reference TRBV29-1 and TRBJ1-5, the full variable domain is SAVISQKPSRDICQRGTSLTIQCQVDSQVTMMFWYRQQPGQSLTLIATANQGSEATYESGFVIDKFPISRPNLTFSTLTVSNMSPEDSSIYLCSVGGSNQPQHFGDGTRLSIL.

The V call is TRBV4-1, the J call TRBJ1-3; D remains ambiguous. The germline CDR1 and CDR2 sequences are MGHRA and YSYEKL. The CDR3 spans 16 residues. With 1 base removed from V and 0 bases from J, the gap between germline ends came to 10 bases. The CDR3 coding sequence is TGCGCCAGCAGCCAAGGTTTCGGGTACTCTGGAAACACCATATATTTT. The encoded protein is CASSQGFGYSGNTIYF.

This clone was found once. V and J are TRBV27 and TRBJ2-3; TRBD2 matches at 8 bases. The CDR3 runs 16 residues. V lost 7 bases to trimming and J lost 2 bases; unmatched junction nucleotides: 11. Per the germline V gene, CDR1 is MNHEY and CDR2 is SMNVEV (reference sequence). CDR3 region: CASKFARGGPTDTQYF. Here the CDR3 DNA reads TGTGCCAGCAAATTCGCTCGGGGGGGACCCACAGATACGCAGTATTTT.

V usage is TRBV29-1 and J usage is TRBJ1-1; possibly TRBD1 for D (5 bases). Trimming cost V 8 bases and J 3 bases, with 16 bases left between them. Germline CDR1 reads SQVTM; CDR2 reads ANQGSEA. This CDR3 contains 13 residues. CDR3 sequence: CSTSSVGDTEAFF. The CDR3 bases are TGCAGCACGTCCTCGGTGGGGGACACTGAAGCTTTCTTT.

The J gene is TRBJ1-1, the V gene TRBV6-5; no reliable D call. Trimming cost V 8 bases and J 11 bases, with 18 bases left between them. CDR1 and CDR2 from the germline V gene are MNHEY and SVGAGI. The CDR3 is 12 amino acids. Here the CDR3 DNA reads TGTGCCAGCGCATTTACAGCCTCGACTGCTTTCTTT. It specifies CASAFTASTAFF.

This chain connects TRBV7-2 to TRBJ2-5; 13 nucleotides line up with TRBD2. Germline CDR1 is SGHTA and CDR2 is FQGNSA. The CDR3 runs to 18 residues. V gave up 1 base and J gave up 2 bases; unmatched junction bases: 7. The CDR3 bases are TGTGCCAGCAGCTTAGGGGGACTAGCGGGGCTAAGACAAGAGACCCAGTACTTC. It yields the protein CASSLGGLAGLRQETQYF. Based on the CDR3 plus reference TRBV7-2 and TRBJ2-5, the full variable domain is GAGVSQSPSNKVTEKGKDVELRCDPISGHTALYWYRQSLGQGLEFLIYFQGNSAPDKSGLPSDRFSAERTGGSVSTLTIQRTQQEDSAVYLCASSLGGLAGLRQETQYFGPGTRLLVL.

The chain combines TRBV30 with TRBJ1-1; no clear D. CDR1 and CDR2 from the germline V gene are GTSNPN and SVGIG (reference sequence). This CDR3 region has 13 residues. V was clipped by 1 base and J by 1 base, with 7 bases between them. In DNA, the CDR3 is TGTGCCTGGAGTGGCACAAGGAACACTGAAGCTTTCTTT. It translates to CAWSGTRNTEAFF.

The CDR3 nucleotides read TGCGCCAGCAGCCAAGAGGGCGCCTATCTTGGTGAAAAACTGTTTTTT. Translation: CASSQEGAYLGEKLFF. The V call is TRBV4-3, the J call TRBJ1-4; D remains unclear. Germline-derived CDR1 and CDR2 are LGHNA and YSLEER. V was cut by 0 bases and J by 7 bases, with 15 bases left in between. This CDR3 region has 16 residues.

The chain is built from TRBV27 and TRBJ1-1; D is undetermined. Germline V CDR1 and CDR2: MNHEY, SMNVEV (reference sequence). CDR3 length: 13 amino acids. The V gene lost 2 bases and the J gene lost 5 bases, with 9 bases spanning the gap. This CDR3 is CASSLKRGTEAFF. CDR3 bases: TGTGCCAGCAGTTTAAAACGTGGGACTGAAGCTTTCTTT.

The chain recombines TRBV5-4 with TRBJ1-6; TRBD1 matches at 7 bases. V lost 5 bases and J lost 2; bases outside the gene matches: 4. The germline V gene has CDR1 SGHNT and CDR2 YYREEE (reference sequence). This CDR3 contains 15 residues. CDR3 coding DNA: TGTGCCAGCAGGGCCCAGGGGGCCTATAATTCACCCCTCCACTTT. Its protein is CASRAQGAYNSPLHF. Combining the CDR3 with reference TRBV5-4 and TRBJ1-6 gives the whole variable domain ETGVTQSPTHLIKTRGQQVTLRCSSQSGHNTVSWYQQALGQGPQFIFQYYREEENGRGNFPPRFSGLQFPNYSSELNVNALELDDSALYLCASRAQGAYNSPLHFGNGTRLTVT.

The V and J genes are TRBV5-4 and TRBJ2-2; 8 positions agree with TRBD1. With 0 bases clipped from V and 3 bases from J, the junction kept 1 base outside the gene matches. The germline gives CDR1 SGHNT, CDR2 YYREEE (reference sequence). The CDR3 extends over 15 amino acids. CDR3 in amino acids: CASSLGQGHTGELFF. CDR3 nucleotides: TGTGCCAGCAGCTTGGGACAGGGGCACACCGGGGAGCTGTTTTTT.

The chain combines TRBV18 with TRBJ1-2, with a possible D match to TRBD1 (6 bases). V was trimmed by 0 bases and J by 11 bases, leaving 10 bases between them. The length of the CDR3 is 12 residues. The germline V gene has CDR1 KGHSH and CDR2 LQKENI. The CDR3 loop is CASSPPGQGYTF. The DNA for the CDR3 is TGTGCCAGCTCACCACCGGGACAAGGGTACACCTTC.

This sequence joins TRBV2 and TRBJ1-2; 9 bases match TRBD1. Trimming took 2 bases from V and 2 from J; bases not matched to a gene: 9. The CDR3 contains 17 residues. The germline V gene encodes CDR1 SNHLY and CDR2 FYNNEI. CDR3 sequence reads: CASSERGQGFWNYGYTF. The DNA for the CDR3 is TGTGCCAGCAGTGAAAGAGGACAGGGGTTTTGGAACTATGGCTACACCTTC.

The count of this clone is one. This chain connects TRBV5-1 to TRBJ1-1; TRBD1 matches at 7 bases. Germline loops: CDR1 SGHRS, CDR2 YFSETQ. This CDR3 region has 14 residues. The V segment lost 6 bases and the J segment 3 bases; nucleotides outside the gene matches: 8. The CDR3 spells CASTRGQGDTEAFF. CDR3 DNA sequence: TGCGCCAGCACTAGGGGGCAGGGAGACACTGAAGCTTTCTTT.

The chain recombines TRBV2 with TRBJ2-2, with TRBD2 as a possible D gene (7 bases). CDR3 length: 15 amino acids. Trimming took 6 bases from V and 6 from J, leaving 17 bases between them. Per germline, CDR1 SNHLY and CDR2 FYNNEI. The CDR3 here is CASRGVRGPPGELFF. The CDR3 DNA sequence: TGTGCCAGCAGGGGTGTGCGGGGGCCGCCCGGGGAGCTGTTTTTT.

The gene calls are TRBV12-3 or TRBV12-4 and TRBJ1-2; TRBD1 is a possible D gene (6 bases). Trimming pared 7 bases from V and 8 bases from J, leaving 17 bases between. This CDR3 is built from 13 residues. CDR3 DNA sequence: TGTGCCAGCACAGGGACTACGAGGGGGGGCTACACCTTC. Its translation: CASTGTTRGGYTF.

The J gene is TRBJ2-7, the V gene TRBV11-3, with D unclear. V was shortened by 0 bases and J by 4 bases, with 7 bases between the two germline ends. This CDR3 has 13 amino acids. CDR1 SGHNT and CDR2 YENEEA come from the germline V gene. CDR3 coding DNA: TGTGCCAGCAGCTTAGACGACCGTTACGAGCAGTACTTC. This encodes CASSLDDRYEQYF.

The chain links TRBV19 to TRBJ1-2; a weak D match, TRBD1 (6 bases). Trimming left V 5 bases short and J 4 bases short, with 17 bases between. In germline, CDR1 is LNHDA, CDR2 SQIVND (reference sequence). CDR3 length: 15 residues. The chain's CDR3 is CASSRDTEIRYGYTF. The CDR3 region has the DNA TGTGCCAGTAGTCGGGACACCGAGATCCGCTATGGCTACACCTTC.